This note documents a single T cell receptor beta chain sequence. As yet, its antigen is unknown. This sample was taken from a study of OX40 agonist ivuxolimab in advanced cancers. Study-level results: Fewer expanded clones were found on average in CD4+ than in CD8+ T cells. By week 6 at 0.1 to 3.0 mg/kg, blood CD4+ and CD8+ T cells had expanded clonally.

CDR1 is SEHNR and CDR2 is FQNEAQ in the germline V gene (reference sequence). Losses at the gene ends were 3 bases for V and 4 bases for J; bases not matched to a gene: 2. The CDR3 has 13 residues. Sequenced by immunoSEQ multiplex PCR; TCRdb stores in-frame clones only, minus some. The profile shows 50,000 to 85,000 clones, 85% of them singletons. The sample in question was CD4+ or CD8+ T cells sorted from blood, obtained in a trial of the OX40 agonist ivuxolimab. This chain links TRBV7-9 with TRBJ1-1; the match to TRBD1 covers 7 bases. The sequence was obtained from an adult with an advanced solid tumor such as melanoma, head and neck, liver or kidney cancer. The CDR3 spells CASSFPGGTEAFF. In DNA form, the CDR3 reads TGTGCCAGCAGCTTCCCAGGGGGCACTGAAGCTTTCTTT. The complete variable domain, with remaining parts taken from reference TRBV7-9 and TRBJ1-1, reads DTGVSQNPRHKITKRGQNVTFRCDPISEHNRLYWYRQTLGQGPEFLTYFQNEAQLEKSRLLSDRFSAERPKGSFSTLEIQRTEQGDSAMYLCASSFPGGTEAFFGQGTRLTVV.